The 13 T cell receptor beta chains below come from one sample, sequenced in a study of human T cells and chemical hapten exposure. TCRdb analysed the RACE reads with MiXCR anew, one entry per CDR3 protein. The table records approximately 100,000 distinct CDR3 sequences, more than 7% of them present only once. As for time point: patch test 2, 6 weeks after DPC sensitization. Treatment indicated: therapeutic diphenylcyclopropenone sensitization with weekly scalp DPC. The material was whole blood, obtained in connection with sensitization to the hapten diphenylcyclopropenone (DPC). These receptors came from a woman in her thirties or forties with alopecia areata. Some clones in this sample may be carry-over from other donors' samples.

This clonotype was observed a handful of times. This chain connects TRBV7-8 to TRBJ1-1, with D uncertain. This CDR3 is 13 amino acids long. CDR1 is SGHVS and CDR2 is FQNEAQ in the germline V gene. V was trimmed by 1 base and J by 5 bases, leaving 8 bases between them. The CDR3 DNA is TGTGCCAGCAGCTTAGTTAGAGGGACTGAAGCTTTCTTT. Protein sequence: CASSLVRGTEAFF.

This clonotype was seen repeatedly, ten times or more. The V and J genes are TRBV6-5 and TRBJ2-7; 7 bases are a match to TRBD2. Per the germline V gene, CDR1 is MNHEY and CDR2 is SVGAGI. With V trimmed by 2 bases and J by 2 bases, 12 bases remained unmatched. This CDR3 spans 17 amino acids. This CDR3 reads CASSYARPTAGPYEQYF. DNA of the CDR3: TGTGCCAGCAGTTACGCCCGGCCGACAGCGGGGCCCTACGAGCAGTACTTC.

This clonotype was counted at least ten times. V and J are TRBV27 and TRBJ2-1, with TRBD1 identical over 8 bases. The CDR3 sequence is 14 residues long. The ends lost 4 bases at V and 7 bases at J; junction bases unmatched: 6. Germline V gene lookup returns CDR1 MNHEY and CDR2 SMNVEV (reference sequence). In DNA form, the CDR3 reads TGTGCCAGCAGTTCTCCAGGGGGCATGAATGAGCAGTTCTTC. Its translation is CASSSPGGMNEQFF.

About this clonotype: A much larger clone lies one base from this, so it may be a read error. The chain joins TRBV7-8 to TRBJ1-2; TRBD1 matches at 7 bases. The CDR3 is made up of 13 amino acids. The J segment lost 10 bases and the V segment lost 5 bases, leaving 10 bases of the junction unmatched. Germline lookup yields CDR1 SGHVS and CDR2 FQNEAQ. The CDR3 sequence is CASSLWRQGHYTF. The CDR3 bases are TGTGCCAGCAGCCTATGGCGACAGGGACACTACACCTTC.

CDR3 nucleotides: TGCAGTGCTTCCCGGCCGGGGGGGGGAGATACGCAGTATTTT. This sequence encodes CSASRPGGGDTQYF. The chain has TRBV20-1 and TRBJ2-3; 8 bases are a match to TRBD2. The CDR3 covers 14 residues. Losses at the gene ends were 5 bases for V and 5 bases for J; bases not matched to a gene: 9. Germline assignment: CDR1 DFQATT and CDR2 SNEGSKA (reference sequence).

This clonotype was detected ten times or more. CDR3: CASSPGQGETQYF. The CDR3 DNA follows: TGTGCCAGCAGCCCAGGACAAGGAGAGACCCAGTACTTC. This chain connects TRBV6-5 to TRBJ2-5; tentatively, D is TRBD1 (5 bases). V was shortened by 6 bases and J by 4 bases, with 12 bases between the two germline ends. The CDR3 covers 13 residues. The germline gives CDR1 MNHEY, CDR2 SVGAGI.

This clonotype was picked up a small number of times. The CDR3 loop is CASRLVPGQGSSGANVLTF. DNA for the CDR3: TGTGCAAGTCGCTTAGTACCGGGACAGGGGAGCTCTGGGGCCAACGTCCTGACTTTC. The chain links TRBV12-2 to TRBJ2-6; TRBD1 is taken as the D call from the table, unchecked against the DNA. TRBV12-2 is shown as a pseudogene. The CDR3 length is 19 residues.

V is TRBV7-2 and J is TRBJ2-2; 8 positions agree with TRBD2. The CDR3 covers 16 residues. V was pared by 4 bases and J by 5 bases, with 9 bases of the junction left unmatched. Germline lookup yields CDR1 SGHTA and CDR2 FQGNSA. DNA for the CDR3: TGTGCCAGCAGCTCGTCCGGGACTAGTCCAACCGGGGAGCTGTTTTTT. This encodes CASSSSGTSPTGELFF.

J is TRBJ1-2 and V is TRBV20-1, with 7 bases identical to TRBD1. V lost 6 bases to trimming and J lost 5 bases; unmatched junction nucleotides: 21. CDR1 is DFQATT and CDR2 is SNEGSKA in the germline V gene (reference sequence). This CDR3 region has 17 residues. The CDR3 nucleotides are TGCAGTGCATACGGGACAGCCCGGATGGCTTTTACATATGGCTACACCTTC. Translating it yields CSAYGTARMAFTYGYTF.

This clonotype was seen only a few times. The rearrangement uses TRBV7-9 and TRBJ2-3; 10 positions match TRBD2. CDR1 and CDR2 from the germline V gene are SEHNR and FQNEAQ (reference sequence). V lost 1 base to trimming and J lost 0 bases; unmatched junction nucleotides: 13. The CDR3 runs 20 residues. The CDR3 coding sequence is TGTGCCAGCAGCTTAGAGGAGCGGGGGGGAATGATCCTGAGCACAGATACGCAGTATTTT. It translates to CASSLEERGGMILSTDTQYF.

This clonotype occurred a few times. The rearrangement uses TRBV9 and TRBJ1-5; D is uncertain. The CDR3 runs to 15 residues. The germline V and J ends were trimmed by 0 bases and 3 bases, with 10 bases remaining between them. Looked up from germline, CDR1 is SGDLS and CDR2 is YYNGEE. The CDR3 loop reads CASSVGGIPNQPQHF. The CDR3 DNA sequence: TGTGCCAGCAGCGTAGGAGGGATCCCCAATCAGCCCCAGCATTTT. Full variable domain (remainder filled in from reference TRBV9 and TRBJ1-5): DSGVTQTPKHLITATGQRVTLRCSPRSGDLSVYWYQQSLDQGLQFLIQYYNGEERAKGNILERFSAQQFPDLHSELNLSSLELGDSALYFCASSVGGIPNQPQHFGDGTRLSIL.

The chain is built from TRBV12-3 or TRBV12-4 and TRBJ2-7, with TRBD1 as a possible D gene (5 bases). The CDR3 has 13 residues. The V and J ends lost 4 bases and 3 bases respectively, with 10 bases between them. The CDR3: CASSSGQIYEQYF. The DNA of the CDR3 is TGTGCCAGCAGTTCAGGGCAGATCTACGAGCAGTACTTC.

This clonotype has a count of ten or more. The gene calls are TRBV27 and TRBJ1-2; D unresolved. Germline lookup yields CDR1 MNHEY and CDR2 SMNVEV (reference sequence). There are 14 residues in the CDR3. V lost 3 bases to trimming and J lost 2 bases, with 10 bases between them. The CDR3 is CASSFAGMNYGYTF. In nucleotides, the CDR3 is TGTGCCAGCAGTTTCGCGGGGATGAACTATGGCTACACCTTC.